Below are 12 T cell receptor beta chains sequenced from a single sample in a study of blood T cell repertoires in COVID-19. Only in-frame clones appear in the TCRdb table, and some are missing; sequencing was by immunoSEQ multiplex PCR. In the table there are about 95,000 clones, approximately 80% of which are singletons. The source material was peripheral blood. The receptors stem from a human donor in a cohort sampled during active COVID-19.

J is TRBJ2-5 and V is TRBV10-1; 7 bases fit TRBD2. This CDR3 spans 14 amino acids. Germline loops: CDR1 WNHNN, CDR2 SYGVQD (reference sequence). J gave up 9 bases and V 3 bases, and 10 bases lay outside the gene matches. The DNA for the CDR3 is TGCGCCAGCAGTGATTCGGGAGGCGCCACGGCCCAGTACTTC. Its translation is CASSDSGGATAQYF.

The chain joins TRBV2 to TRBJ1-1; the D is unclear. The germline V and J ends were trimmed by 2 bases and 10 bases, with 11 bases remaining between them. This CDR3 is 12 amino acids long. The germline gives CDR1 SNHLY, CDR2 FYNNEI. Here the CDR3 DNA reads TGTGCCAGCAGTGAAAGTTTCGTCGGAGCTTTCTTT. Translation gives CASSESFVGAFF.

J is TRBJ1-5 and V is TRBV28; D is possibly TRBD1 (5 bases). V was pared by 6 bases and J by 0 bases, with 9 bases between. CDR1 is MDHEN, CDR2 SYDVKM, per germline. The CDR3 length is 14 residues. The CDR3 protein is CASRRQTSNQPQHF. DNA of the CDR3: TGTGCCAGCAGAAGACAGACTAGCAATCAGCCCCAGCATTTT.

The chain employs TRBV20-1 and TRBJ1-1; D is ambiguous. CDR1 and CDR2 (germline): DFQATT, SNEGSKA (reference sequence). Deletions cut 3 bases from V and 0 bases from J, with 8 bases between. This CDR3 has 13 residues. The DNA for the CDR3 is TGCAGTGCTAGTGCAGGCATGAACACTGAAGCTTTCTTT. It codes for CSASAGMNTEAFF.

The chain uses TRBV19 and TRBJ2-1; D remains ambiguous. Germline values: CDR1 LNHDA, CDR2 SQIVND (reference sequence). The CDR3 spans 11 residues. V shed 1 base and J shed 9 bases, with 4 bases lying between them. In DNA, the CDR3 is TGTGCCAGTAGTATAGCGAGTGAGCAGTTCTTC. Protein product: CASSIASEQFF.

This chain links TRBV7-9 with TRBJ2-4; 10 bases agree with TRBD1. This CDR3 has 15 residues. V was pared by 5 bases and J by 3 bases, with 4 bases of the junction left unmatched. Germline CDR1 is SEHNR and CDR2 is FQNEAQ (reference sequence). CDR3 sequence (DNA): TGTGCCAGCAGCCGTAGGACAGGGGGCAAAAACATTCAGTACTTC. Protein product: CASSRRTGGKNIQYF.

The rearrangement uses TRBV6-1 and TRBJ1-5; 8 positions agree with TRBD1. The CDR3 length is 14 residues. The V gene's germline CDR1 is MNHNS and CDR2 SASEGT. The junction had 7 bases not matched to a gene; V was cut back by 0 bases and J by 12 bases. The CDR3 region is CASSEALPGGDQHF. The CDR3 DNA reads TGTGCCAGCAGTGAAGCCCTCCCAGGGGGCGACCAGCATTTT.

The rearrangement uses TRBV29-1 and TRBJ1-2, with TRBD1 matching 12 bases. The V gene end was trimmed by 4 bases and the J gene end by 7 bases; junction bases not matched to a gene: 1. This CDR3 comprises 12 residues. Germline V lookup: CDR1 SQVTM, CDR2 ANQGSEA. CDR3 DNA sequence: TGCAGCGTTGGGGACAGGGGGCCTGGCTACACCTTC. Amino acid sequence: CSVGDRGPGYTF. Variable domain in full (rest from reference TRBV29-1 and TRBJ1-2): SAVISQKPSRDICQRGTSLTIQCQVDSQVTMMFWYRQQPGQSLTLIATANQGSEATYESGFVIDKFPISRPNLTFSTLTVSNMSPEDSSIYLCSVGDRGPGYTFGSGTRLTVV.

The rearrangement joins TRBV9 to TRBJ2-5; TRBD2 is a possible D gene (6 bases). Trimming shortened V by 3 bases and J by 1 base, and 7 bases separated the two germline ends. Germline CDR1 SGDLS, CDR2 YYNGEE. This CDR3 is 13 amino acids long. The CDR3 region is CASSGGVQETQYF. The CDR3 DNA is TGTGCCAGCAGCGGGGGGGTCCAAGAGACCCAGTACTTC. Based on the CDR3 plus reference TRBV9 and TRBJ2-5, the full variable domain is DSGVTQTPKHLITATGQRVTLRCSPRSGDLSVYWYQQSLDQGLQFLIQYYNGEERAKGNILERFSAQQFPDLHSELNLSSLELGDSALYFCASSGGVQETQYFGPGTRLLVL.

Points on this clone: Other DNA sequences from this sample encode an identical CDR3 as well. V usage is TRBV18 and J usage is TRBJ1-5; D gene uncertain. V was clipped by 2 bases and J by 1 base, with 9 bases between them. Germline V gene lookup returns CDR1 KGHSH and CDR2 LQKENI. This CDR3 has 15 residues. The DNA of the CDR3 is TGTGCCAGCTCACCAGGGTCGGGGAGCAATCAGCCCCAGCATTTT. It translates to CASSPGSGSNQPQHF.

The chain joins TRBV21-1 to TRBJ2-1; the table assigns TRBD2, which was not confirmed against the DNA. TRBV21-1 is described as a pseudogene. CDR3 length: 13 residues. The CDR3 here is CASSSGGYNEQFF. The CDR3 bases are TGTGCCAGCAGTTCGGGGGGCTACAATGAGCAGTTCTTC.

This rearrangement joins TRBV19 to TRBJ1-3; 8 bases line up with TRBD1. Trimming removed 5 bases from V and 0 bases from J; junction bases left unmatched: 6. CDR3 length: 16 residues. CDR1 and CDR2 from the germline V gene are LNHDA and SQIVND (reference sequence). CDR3 region: CASSRPGTGSGNTIYF. The CDR3 nucleotides are TGTGCCAGTAGTCGCCCGGGGACAGGCTCTGGAAACACCATATATTTT.